Below, 11 T cell receptor beta chains from the same sample are listed, as sequenced in a study of breast tumors, draining lymph nodes, adjacent tissues. TCRdb ran MiXCR on the multiplex PCR reads and lists one entry per CDR3 protein. The table shows around 120,000 distinct CDR3 sequences, with 20% occurring only once. Samples came from axillary lymph nodes draining the breast cancer. The sequenced sample was axillary lymph node tissue. These receptor sequences come from a female donor with breast cancer. Some clones in this sample may be carry-over from other donors' samples.

This sequence joins TRBV27 and TRBJ2-3, with TRBD2 matching 13 bases. The CDR3 has 17 residues. Germline trimming cut 7 bases from V and 3 bases from J; bases unmatched to any gene: 10. Per the germline V gene, CDR1 is MNHEY and CDR2 is SMNVEV (reference sequence). CDR3 sequence (DNA): TGTGCCAGCACCAGTTGGGTGACTAGCGGGAGGACAGATACGCAGTATTTT. Residues: CASTSWVTSGRTDTQYF.

This clonotype has a count of ten or more. This rearrangement joins TRBV20-1 to TRBJ1-3; 8 bases are shared with TRBD1. The germline V gene has CDR1 DFQATT and CDR2 SNEGSKA (reference sequence). With V trimmed by 6 bases and J by 3 bases, 10 bases remained unmatched. This CDR3 contains 15 residues. This CDR3 is CSADRTGISGNTIYF. DNA for the CDR3: TGCAGTGCGGACCGGACAGGGATCAGTGGAAACACCATATATTTT.

This clonotype was detected ten times or more. V gene TRBV20-1 combines with J gene TRBJ1-5; no reliable D call. CDR1 and CDR2 (germline): DFQATT, SNEGSKA (reference sequence). The CDR3 is 14 amino acids. The V gene lost 1 base and the J gene lost 1 base, with 8 bases spanning the gap. CDR3 protein: CSARGGLSNQPQHF. The CDR3 DNA sequence: TGCAGTGCTAGAGGGGGTTTGAGCAATCAGCCCCAGCATTTT.

This clonotype was seen many times. The chain combines TRBV2 with TRBJ2-3; TRBD2 might be the D (6 bases). V lost 8 bases, J lost 3 bases, and 15 bases lay in between. The V gene's germline CDR1 is SNHLY and CDR2 FYNNEI. This CDR3 region has 14 residues. For the CDR3, the DNA is TGTGCCAGCTGGAGGGGAGGTGGGACAGATACGCAGTATTTT. It is translated as CASWRGGGTDTQYF.

This clonotype was seen repeatedly, ten times or more. This CDR3 reads CASSQERGPYNEQFF. The CDR3 DNA follows: TGTGCCAGCAGCCAAGAAAGGGGACCTTACAATGAGCAGTTCTTC. The rearrangement uses TRBV4-2 and TRBJ2-1; D might be TRBD1 or TRBD2, each matching 5 bases. V was clipped by 0 bases and J by 4 bases, with 10 bases between them. Germline V CDR1 and CDR2: LGHNA, YNFKEQ. The CDR3 is 15 amino acids.

The rearrangement links TRBV3-1 to TRBJ2-5; D gene uncertain. The CDR3 runs 11 residues. Germline-derived CDR1 and CDR2 are LGHDT and YNNKEL (reference sequence). The ends were cut back, 4 bases at V and 5 bases at J, with 5 bases in the middle. CDR3 sequence reads: CASSRVETQYF. As DNA, the CDR3 is TGTGCCAGCAGCCGAGTGGAGACCCAGTACTTC.

There are many counts of this clonotype. The chain couples TRBV5-4 to TRBJ2-7, with TRBD2 as a possible D gene (6 bases). The germline gives CDR1 SGHNT, CDR2 YYREEE (reference sequence). The V gene lost 4 bases and the J gene lost 2 bases, with 16 bases spanning the gap. There are 15 residues in the CDR3. CDR3 in DNA: TGTGCCAGCAGCCCCGGGGGAGATAGGACCTACGAGCAGTACTTC. This translates into CASSPGGDRTYEQYF.

The V call is TRBV7-2, the J call TRBJ2-1; weak D call: TRBD2 (7 bases). The V gene's germline CDR1 is SGHTA and CDR2 FQGNSA. This CDR3 region has 17 residues. Trimming removed 1 base from V and 4 bases from J, with 17 bases in between. The CDR3 reads CASSLGGGGGGYNEQFF. CDR3 coding DNA: TGTGCCAGCAGCTTAGGGGGGGGGGGAGGGGGTTACAATGAGCAGTTCTTC.

This clonotype has just one count. This sequence may be a read error, since a much larger clone differs from it by one base. The V and J genes are TRBV10-3 and TRBJ1-5, with 7 bases that match TRBD1. This CDR3 spans 15 amino acids. In germline, CDR1 is ENHRY, CDR2 SYGVKD. The J segment lost 2 bases and the V segment lost 5 bases, leaving 6 bases of the junction unmatched. The CDR3 spells CAISYTGEGNQPQHF. CDR3 DNA: TGTGCCATCAGTTACACAGGGGAGGGCAATCAGCCCCAGCATTTT.

This clonotype was picked up many times. The junction differs from germline at one of its ends, possibly a read error. The rearrangement joins TRBV7-7 to TRBJ2-1, with 12 positions matching TRBD1. The CDR3 spans 16 residues. Germline CDR1 and CDR2: SSHAT and FNYEAQ (reference sequence). CDR3 region: CASSLLGTGGNNEQFF. The CDR3 DNA follows: TGTGCTAGCAGCTTACTCGGGACAGGGGGCAACAATGAGCAGTTCTTC. Variable domain in full (rest from reference TRBV7-7 and TRBJ2-1): GAGVSQSPRYKVTKRGQDVTLRCDPISSHATLYWYQQALGQGPEFLTYFNYEAQPDKSGLPSDRFSAERPEGSISTLTIQRTEQRDSAMYRCASSLLGTGGNNEQFFGPGTRLTVL.

This clonotype occurred many times. The V call is TRBV11-2, the J call TRBJ1-2, with no clear D. Germline CDR1 is SGHAT and CDR2 is FQNNGV. CDR3 length: 12 residues. V was trimmed by 5 bases and J by 3 bases, leaving 7 bases between them. CDR3 in DNA: TGTGCCAGCAGCCAGACATACTATGGCTACACCTTC. Translating it yields CASSQTYYGYTF. Filled out from reference TRBV11-2 and TRBJ1-2, the complete variable domain reads EAGVAQSPRYKIIEKRQSVAFWCNPISGHATLYWYQQILGQGPKLLIQFQNNGVVDDSQLPKDRFSAERLKGVDSTLKIQPAKLEDSAVYLCASSQTYYGYTFGSGTRLTVV.